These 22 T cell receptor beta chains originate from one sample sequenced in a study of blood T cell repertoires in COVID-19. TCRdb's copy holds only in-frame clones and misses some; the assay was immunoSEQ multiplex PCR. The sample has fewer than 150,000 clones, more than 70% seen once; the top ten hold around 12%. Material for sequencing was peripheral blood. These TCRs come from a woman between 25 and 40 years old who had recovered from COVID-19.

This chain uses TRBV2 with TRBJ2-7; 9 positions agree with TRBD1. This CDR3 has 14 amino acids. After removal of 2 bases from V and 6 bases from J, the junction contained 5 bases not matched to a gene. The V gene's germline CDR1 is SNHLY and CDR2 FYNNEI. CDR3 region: CASSEQDRGSEQYF. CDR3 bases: TGTGCCAGCAGTGAACAGGACAGGGGTTCCGAGCAGTACTTC.

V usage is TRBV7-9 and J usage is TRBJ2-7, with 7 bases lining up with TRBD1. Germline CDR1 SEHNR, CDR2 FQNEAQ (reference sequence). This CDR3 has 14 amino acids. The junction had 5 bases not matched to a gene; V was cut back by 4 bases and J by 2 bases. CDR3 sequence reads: CASSWGQGAYEQYF. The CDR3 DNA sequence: TGTGCCAGCAGCTGGGGGCAGGGGGCCTACGAGCAGTACTTC.

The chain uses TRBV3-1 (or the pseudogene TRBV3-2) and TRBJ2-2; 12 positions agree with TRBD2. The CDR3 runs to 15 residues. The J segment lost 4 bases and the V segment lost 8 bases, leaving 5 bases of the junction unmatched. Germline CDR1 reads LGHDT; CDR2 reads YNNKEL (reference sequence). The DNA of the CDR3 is TGTGCCAGCCGGACTAGCGGGGAGGTCACCGGGGAGCTGTTTTTT. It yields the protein CASRTSGEVTGELFF.

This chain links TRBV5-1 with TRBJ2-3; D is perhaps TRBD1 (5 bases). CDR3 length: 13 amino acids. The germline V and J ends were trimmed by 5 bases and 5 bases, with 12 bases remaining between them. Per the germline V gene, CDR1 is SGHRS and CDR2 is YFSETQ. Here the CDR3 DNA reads TGCGCCAGCAGACAGGAGTGGAGAGATACGCAGTATTTT. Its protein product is CASRQEWRDTQYF.

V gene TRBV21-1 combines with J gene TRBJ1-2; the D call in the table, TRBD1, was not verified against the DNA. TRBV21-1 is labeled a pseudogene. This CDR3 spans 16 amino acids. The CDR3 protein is CASSKESTGGAHGYTF. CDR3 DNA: TGTGCCAGCAGCAAAGAGTCGACAGGGGGGGCTCATGGCTACACCTTC.

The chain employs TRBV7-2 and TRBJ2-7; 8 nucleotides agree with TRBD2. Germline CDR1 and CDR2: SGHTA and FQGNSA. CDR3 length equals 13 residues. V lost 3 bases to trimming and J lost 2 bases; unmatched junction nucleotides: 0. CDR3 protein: CASSLRGAYEQYF. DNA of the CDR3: TGTGCCAGCAGCTTGCGGGGGGCCTACGAGCAGTACTTC.

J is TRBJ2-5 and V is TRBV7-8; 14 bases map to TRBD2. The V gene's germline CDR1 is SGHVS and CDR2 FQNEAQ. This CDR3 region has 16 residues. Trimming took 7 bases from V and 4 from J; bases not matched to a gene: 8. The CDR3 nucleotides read TGTGCCAGCACCCCTCGGACTAGCGGGGGGCGAGAGACCCAGTACTTC. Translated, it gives CASTPRTSGGRETQYF.

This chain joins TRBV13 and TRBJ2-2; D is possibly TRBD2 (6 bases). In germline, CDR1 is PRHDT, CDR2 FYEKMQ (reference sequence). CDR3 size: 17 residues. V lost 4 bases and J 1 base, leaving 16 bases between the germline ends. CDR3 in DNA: TGTGCCAGCAGCTCCTCAAGCCAGCGGGTGAACACCGGGGAGCTGTTTTTT. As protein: CASSSSSQRVNTGELFF. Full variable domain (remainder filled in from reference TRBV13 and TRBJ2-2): AAGVIQSPRHLIKEKRETATLKCYPIPRHDTVYWYQQGPGQDPQFLISFYEKMQSDKGSIPDRFSAQQFSDYHSELNMSSLELGDSALYFCASSSSSQRVNTGELFFGEGSRLTVL.

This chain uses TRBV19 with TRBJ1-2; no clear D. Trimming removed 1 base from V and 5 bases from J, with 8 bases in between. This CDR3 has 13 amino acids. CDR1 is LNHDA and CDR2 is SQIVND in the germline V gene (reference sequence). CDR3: CASSIVADYGYTF. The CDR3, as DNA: TGTGCCAGTAGTATAGTGGCGGATTATGGCTACACCTTC.

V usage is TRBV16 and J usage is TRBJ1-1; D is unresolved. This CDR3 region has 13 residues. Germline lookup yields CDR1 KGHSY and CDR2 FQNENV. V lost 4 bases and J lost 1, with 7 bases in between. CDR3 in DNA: TGTGCCAGCAGCCCAAACAGGAACACTGAAGCTTTCTTT. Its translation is CASSPNRNTEAFF. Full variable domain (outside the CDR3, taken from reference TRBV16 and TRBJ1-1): GEEVAQTPKHLVRGEGQKAKLYCAPIKGHSYVFWYQQVLKNEFKFLISFQNENVFDETGMPKERFSAKCLPNSPCSLEIQATKLEDSAVYFCASSPNRNTEAFFGQGTRLTVV.

CDR3 coding DNA: TGTGCCAGCAGTGAAATAGGGTCGAGCGGGGGGGCCCCCTACAATGAGCAGTTCTTC. This gives the protein CASSEIGSSGGAPYNEQFF. The rearrangement joins TRBV2 to TRBJ2-1, with TRBD2 matching over 10 bases. This CDR3 region has 19 residues. CDR1 is SNHLY and CDR2 is FYNNEI in the germline V gene. The ends lost 2 bases at V and 2 bases at J; junction bases unmatched: 12.

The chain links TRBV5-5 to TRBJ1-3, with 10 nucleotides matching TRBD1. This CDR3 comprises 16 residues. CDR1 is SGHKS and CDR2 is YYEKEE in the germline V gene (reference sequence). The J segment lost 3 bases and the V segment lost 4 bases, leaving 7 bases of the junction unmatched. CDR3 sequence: CASSPADRGLGNTIYF. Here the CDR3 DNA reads TGTGCCAGCAGCCCTGCCGACAGGGGGCTTGGAAACACCATATATTTT.

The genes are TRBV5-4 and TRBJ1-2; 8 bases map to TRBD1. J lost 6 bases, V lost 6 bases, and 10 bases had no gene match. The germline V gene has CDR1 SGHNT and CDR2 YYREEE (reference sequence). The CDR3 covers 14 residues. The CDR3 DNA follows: TGTGCCAGCAAAATAAATGGACAGGGACATGGCTACACCTTC. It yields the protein CASKINGQGHGYTF. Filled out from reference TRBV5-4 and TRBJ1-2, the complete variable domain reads ETGVTQSPTHLIKTRGQQVTLRCSSQSGHNTVSWYQQALGQGPQFIFQYYREEENGRGNFPPRFSGLQFPNYSSELNVNALELDDSALYLCASKINGQGHGYTFGSGTRLTVV.

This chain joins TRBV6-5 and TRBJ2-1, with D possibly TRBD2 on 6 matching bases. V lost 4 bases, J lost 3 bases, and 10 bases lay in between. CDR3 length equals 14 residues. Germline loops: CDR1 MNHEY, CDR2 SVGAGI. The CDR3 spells CASSSGGVYNEQFF. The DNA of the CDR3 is TGTGCCAGCAGTTCTGGAGGGGTCTACAATGAGCAGTTCTTC.

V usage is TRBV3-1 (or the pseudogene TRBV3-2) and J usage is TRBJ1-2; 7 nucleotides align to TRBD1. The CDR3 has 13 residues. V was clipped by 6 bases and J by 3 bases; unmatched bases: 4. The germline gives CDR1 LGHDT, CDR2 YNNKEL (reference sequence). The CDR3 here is CASRLTGYYGYTF. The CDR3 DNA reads TGTGCCAGCAGACTGACAGGGTACTATGGCTACACCTTC.

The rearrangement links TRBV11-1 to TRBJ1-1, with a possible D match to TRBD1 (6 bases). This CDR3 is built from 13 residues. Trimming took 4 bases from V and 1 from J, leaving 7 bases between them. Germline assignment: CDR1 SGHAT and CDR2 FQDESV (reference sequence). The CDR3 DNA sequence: TGTGCCAGCAGCTCGGACAGGAACACTGAAGCTTTCTTT. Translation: CASSSDRNTEAFF.

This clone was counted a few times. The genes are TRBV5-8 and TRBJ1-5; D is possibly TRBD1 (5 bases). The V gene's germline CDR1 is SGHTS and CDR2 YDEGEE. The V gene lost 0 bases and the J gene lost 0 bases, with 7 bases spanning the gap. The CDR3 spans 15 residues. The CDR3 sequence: CASSLETDSNQPQHF. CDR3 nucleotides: TGTGCCAGCAGCTTGGAGACAGATAGCAATCAGCCCCAGCATTTT.

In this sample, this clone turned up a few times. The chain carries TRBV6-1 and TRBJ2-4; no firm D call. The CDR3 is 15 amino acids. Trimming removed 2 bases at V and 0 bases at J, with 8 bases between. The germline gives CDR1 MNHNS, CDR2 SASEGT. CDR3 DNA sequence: TGTGCCAGCAGTGAACCAGGATTAGCCAAAAACATTCAGTACTTC. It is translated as CASSEPGLAKNIQYF.

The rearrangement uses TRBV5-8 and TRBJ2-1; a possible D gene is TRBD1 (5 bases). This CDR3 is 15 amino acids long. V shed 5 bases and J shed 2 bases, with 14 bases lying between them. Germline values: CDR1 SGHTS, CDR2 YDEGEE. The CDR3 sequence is CASRRTRSTYNEQFF. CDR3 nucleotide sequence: TGTGCCAGCAGGCGGACACGTTCGACCTACAATGAGCAGTTCTTC.

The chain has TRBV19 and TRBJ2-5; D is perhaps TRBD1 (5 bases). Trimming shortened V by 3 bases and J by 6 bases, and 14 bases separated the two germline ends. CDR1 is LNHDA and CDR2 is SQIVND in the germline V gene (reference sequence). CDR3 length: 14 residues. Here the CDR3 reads CASSIDRMAKTQYF. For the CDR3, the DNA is TGTGCCAGTAGTATCGACAGAATGGCTAAGACCCAGTACTTC. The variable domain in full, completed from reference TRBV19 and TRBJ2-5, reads DGGITQSPKYLFRKEGQNVTLSCEQNLNHDAMYWYRQDPGQGLRLIYYSQIVNDFQKGDIAEGYSVSREKKESFPLTVTSAQKNPTAFYLCASSIDRMAKTQYFGPGTRLLVL.

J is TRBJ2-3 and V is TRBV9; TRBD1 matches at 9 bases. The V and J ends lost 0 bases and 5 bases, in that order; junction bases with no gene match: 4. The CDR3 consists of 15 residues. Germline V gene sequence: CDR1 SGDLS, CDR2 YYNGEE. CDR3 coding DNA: TGTGCCAGCAGCGTAGGGGACAGGGTGGGAGATACGCAGTATTTT. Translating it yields CASSVGDRVGDTQYF.

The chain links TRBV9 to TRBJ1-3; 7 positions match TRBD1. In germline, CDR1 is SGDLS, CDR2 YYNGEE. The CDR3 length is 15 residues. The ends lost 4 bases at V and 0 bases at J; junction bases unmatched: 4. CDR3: CASSLGTVSGNTIYF. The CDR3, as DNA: TGTGCCAGCAGCCTAGGGACAGTCTCTGGAAACACCATATATTTT.